This TCR beta chain is drawn from a study of cytomegalovirus exposure and HLA in healthy donors. The study, taken as a whole, reports: The majority of TCR sequences were rare, yet some public TCRs appeared in many donors. A later analysis found common viral pathogens apparently linked to several of the most significant clusters. It was reported that TCR beta sequences correctly inferred the HLA-A and HLA-B alleles for most subjects.

The CDR3 spans 11 residues. V was pared by 6 bases and J by 5 bases, with 6 bases between. Germline assignment: CDR1 MDHEN and CDR2 SYDVKM. This PCR relied on a set of 60 Vbeta primers and 13 Jbeta primers. TCRdb's copy holds only in-frame clones and misses some; the assay was immunoSEQ multiplex PCR. The data hold 200,000 or so clones, with about 84% observed a single time. Of note for this clone: Its antigen remains unknown.

This cohort consisted of healthy bone marrow donors. This TCR was recovered from a human donor in good health. The sample taken for sequencing was PBMCs. V and J are TRBV28 and TRBJ2-3, with D possibly matching TRBD2 (5 bases). CDR3 bases: TGTGCCAGCAGAGGGAGAGATACGCAGTATTTT. Protein sequence: CASRGRDTQYF.